The sequence of this T cell receptor (beta chain) was determined in a study of PD-L1 blockade in urothelial cancer. As to time point: pretreatment peripheral blood. TCRdb's table, derived via immunoSEQ multiplex PCR, lists solely in-frame clones and lacks some. The sample yields under 100,000 clones, 90% seen once. This CDR3 region has 13 residues. CDR1 is SEHNR, CDR2 FQNEAQ, per germline (reference sequence). About this clone: At one boundary the junction diverges from the germline segment, which might be a read error.

Source: PBMCs, taken around atezolizumab (anti-PD-L1) treatment. The receptor comes from a man aged 60 to 69 with urothelial cancer. V is TRBV7-9 and J is TRBJ2-7; 11 bases fit TRBD2. The CDR3 loop is CASTLGLAGGLDF. In nucleotides, the CDR3 is TGTGCCAGCACCTTAGGGCTAGCGGGGGGTCTGGACTTC.